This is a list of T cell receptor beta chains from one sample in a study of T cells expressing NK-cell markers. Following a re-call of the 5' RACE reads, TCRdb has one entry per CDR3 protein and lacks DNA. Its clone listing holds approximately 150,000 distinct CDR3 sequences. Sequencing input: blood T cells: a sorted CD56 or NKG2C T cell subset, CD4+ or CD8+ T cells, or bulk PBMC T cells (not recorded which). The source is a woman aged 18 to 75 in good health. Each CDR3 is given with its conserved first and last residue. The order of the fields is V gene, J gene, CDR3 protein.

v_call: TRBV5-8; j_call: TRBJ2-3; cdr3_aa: CASSAHTDGVTDTQYF
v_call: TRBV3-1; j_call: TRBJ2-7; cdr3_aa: CASSRGQPYEQYF
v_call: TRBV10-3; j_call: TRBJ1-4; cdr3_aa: CAISEDSDEKLFF
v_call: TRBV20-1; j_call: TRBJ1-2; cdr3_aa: CSALRGDRENYGYTF
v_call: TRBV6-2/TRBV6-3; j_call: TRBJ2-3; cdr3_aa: CASSQNEFSGNSTDTQYF
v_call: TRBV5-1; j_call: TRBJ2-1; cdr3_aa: CASSSPGTHNEQFF
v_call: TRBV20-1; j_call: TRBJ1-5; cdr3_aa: CSATQGYSNQPQHF
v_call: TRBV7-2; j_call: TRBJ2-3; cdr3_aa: CASSLRPPDTQYF
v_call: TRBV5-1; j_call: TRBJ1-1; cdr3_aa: CASSPGEGLNTEAFF
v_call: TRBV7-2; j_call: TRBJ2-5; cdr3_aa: CASSFSGSSQETQYF
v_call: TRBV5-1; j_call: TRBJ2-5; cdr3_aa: CASSQTGGEKTQYF
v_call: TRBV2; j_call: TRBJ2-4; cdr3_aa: CASSTSGGASENIQYF
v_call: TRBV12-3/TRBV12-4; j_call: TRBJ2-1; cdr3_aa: CASSRTSGSSDEQFF
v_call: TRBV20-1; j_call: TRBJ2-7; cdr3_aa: CSALMARDSTYEQYF
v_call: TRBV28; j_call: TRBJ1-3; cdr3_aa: CASSDRPSSGNTIYF
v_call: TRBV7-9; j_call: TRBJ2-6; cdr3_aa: CASSFGTGSSGANVLTF
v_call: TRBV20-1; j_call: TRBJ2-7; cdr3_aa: CSARLAYEQYF
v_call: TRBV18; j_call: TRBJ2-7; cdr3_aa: CASSPAVSYEQYF
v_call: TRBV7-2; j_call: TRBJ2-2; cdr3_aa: CASSLQGSDGELFF
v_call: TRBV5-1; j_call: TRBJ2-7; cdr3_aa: CASSSQQGGTYEQYF
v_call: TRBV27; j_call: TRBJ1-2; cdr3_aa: CASSLRADGVYGYTF
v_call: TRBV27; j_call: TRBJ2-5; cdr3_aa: CASSSGQGATGKETQYF
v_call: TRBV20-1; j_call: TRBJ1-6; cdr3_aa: CSAPLGTGSNSPLHF
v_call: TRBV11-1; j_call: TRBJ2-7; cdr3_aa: CASSSLRTYGGGPHEQYF
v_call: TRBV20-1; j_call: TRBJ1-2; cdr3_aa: CSARDFTPQVSSADGYTF
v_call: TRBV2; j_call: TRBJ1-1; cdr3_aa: CASSVSRQEKAFF
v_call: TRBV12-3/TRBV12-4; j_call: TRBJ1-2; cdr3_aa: CASSPDSSVYGYTF
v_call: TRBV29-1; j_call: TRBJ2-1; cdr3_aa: CSVDVSGVNNEQFF